What follows are 27 T cell receptor beta chains derived from one specimen sequenced in a study of T-cell reconstitution after alpha-beta-depleted transplantation in children. As it was prepared, the TCRbeta library received unique molecular identifiers. TCRdb redid the calling of the PCR reads with MiXCR, one entry per CDR3 protein. The sample shows about a million distinct CDR3 sequences, around 30% of them seen only once. The sequencing used PBMCs, mostly from graft donor cells, collected 360 days after TCRalphabeta/CD19-depleted stem cell transplant. These receptors were collected from a boy younger than two who had a stem cell transplant for SCID, so the T cells may come from the graft donor.

This chain links TRBV11-2 with TRBJ1-1, with D possibly TRBD1 on 5 matching bases. The germline V gene encodes CDR1 SGHAT and CDR2 FQNNGV. This CDR3 contains 20 residues. V was shortened by 3 bases and J by 1 base, with 27 bases between the two germline ends. This CDR3 is CASSFGEEGPSAGENTEAFF. In nucleotides, the CDR3 is TGTGCCAGCAGCTTCGGCGAGGAGGGACCATCCGCGGGGGAGAACACTGAAGCTTTCTTT.

Only a few counts were recorded for this clonotype. The rearrangement joins TRBV6-5 to TRBJ2-3, with TRBD2 identical over 7 bases. V gave up 2 bases and J gave up 0 bases; unmatched junction bases: 5. Germline CDR1 MNHEY, CDR2 SVGAGI. The CDR3 is 16 amino acids. Written as DNA, the CDR3 is TGTGCCAGCAGTTACACCCTAGCGGCCAGCACAGATACGCAGTATTTT. It translates to CASSYTLAASTDTQYF.

The V gene is TRBV6-5, the J gene TRBJ2-5; TRBD1 aligns across 9 bases. V was clipped by 5 bases and J by 1 base; unmatched bases: 8. Germline assignment: CDR1 MNHEY and CDR2 SVGAGI. The CDR3 runs 16 residues. CDR3 nucleotide sequence: TGTGCCAGCAGTAACCCCGACAGGGGGATCCAAGAGACCCAGTACTTC. Translation gives CASSNPDRGIQETQYF.

This clonotype has more than one count but fewer than ten. The V and J genes are TRBV29-1 and TRBJ2-5, with D unresolved. The CDR3 is 14 residues long. CDR1 is SQVTM, CDR2 ANQGSEA, per germline. V shed 2 bases and J shed 2 bases, with 12 bases lying between them. In DNA, the CDR3 is TGCAGCGTTGAAAGTACTGGATGGCAAGAGACCCAGTACTTC. The encoded protein is CSVESTGWQETQYF. Complete variable domain (other parts from reference TRBV29-1 and TRBJ2-5): SAVISQKPSRDICQRGTSLTIQCQVDSQVTMMFWYRQQPGQSLTLIATANQGSEATYESGFVIDKFPISRPNLTFSTLTVSNMSPEDSSIYLCSVESTGWQETQYFGPGTRLLVL.

With regard to this clonotype: The final CDR3 position lacks the conserved phenylalanine or tryptophan, pointing to a likely read error. The chain uses TRBV20-1 and TRBJ2-1; perhaps D is TRBD1 or TRBD2 (5 bases each). Germline lookup yields CDR1 DFQATT and CDR2 SNEGSKA (reference sequence). This CDR3 has 14 amino acids. V was pared by 1 base and J by 9 bases, with 16 bases between. This chain's CDR3 is CSARGDEVPGEQFC. CDR3 nucleotide sequence: TGCAGTGCTAGAGGGGACGAGGTCCCGGGTGAGCAGTTCTGC.

This clonotype was counted a few times. The J gene is TRBJ2-4, the V gene TRBV3-1; D is possibly TRBD2 (5 bases). The CDR3 totals 14 residues. V was shortened by 3 bases and J by 5 bases, with 11 bases between the two germline ends. Germline V CDR1 and CDR2: LGHDT, YNNKEL (reference sequence). Here the CDR3 reads CASSHRDRQNIQYF. The CDR3 coding sequence is TGTGCCAGCAGCCACCGGGATAGGCAAAACATTCAGTACTTC.

This rearrangement joins TRBV18 to TRBJ1-5; D remains unclear. The CDR3 totals 15 residues. CDR1 is KGHSH and CDR2 is LQKENI in the germline V gene. Trimming removed 1 base at V and 6 bases at J, with 13 bases between. CDR3 DNA sequence: TGTGCCAGCTCACCACACGCCTCTCGAGTTCAGCCCCAGCATTTT. Translating gives CASSPHASRVQPQHF.

This clonotype has just a few counts. The CDR3 spells CATPREGANQETQYF. In DNA form, the CDR3 reads TGTGCCACCCCTCGGGAGGGGGCGAACCAAGAGACCCAGTACTTC. The V and J genes are TRBV25-1 and TRBJ2-5; the D gene is possibly TRBD2 (8 bases). The germline V and J ends were trimmed by 10 bases and 0 bases, with 18 bases remaining between them. Germline CDR1 MGHDK, CDR2 SYGVNS. The CDR3 is made up of 15 amino acids.

This clonotype appeared a few times. The chain has TRBV12-3 or TRBV12-4 and TRBJ2-3; D is ambiguous. The V and J ends lost 2 bases and 6 bases respectively, with 9 bases between them. There are 13 residues in the CDR3. CDR3 sequence: CASSLFAPDTQYF. In DNA, the CDR3 is TGTGCCAGCAGTTTATTCGCACCTGATACGCAGTATTTT.

The rearrangement joins TRBV3-1 to TRBJ2-1; 7 nucleotides match TRBD2. CDR1 is LGHDT and CDR2 is YNNKEL in the germline V gene (reference sequence). Trimming at V came to 1 base and at J to 6 bases, leaving 9 bases not matched to a gene. The length of the CDR3 is 16 residues. The CDR3, as DNA: TGTGCCAGCAGCCAAGCCCCCCAGCGGGGCTTCAATGAGCAGTTCTTC. Translation: CASSQAPQRGFNEQFF.

By share, this clonotype counts as medium-sized. The chain joins TRBV24-1 to TRBJ2-1; the D gene is possibly TRBD2 (5 bases). The CDR3 has 18 amino acids. Germline V gene lookup returns CDR1 KGHDR and CDR2 SFDVKD. Trimming removed 2 bases at V and 4 bases at J, with 20 bases between. CDR3 protein: CATSDSVNYREGYNEQFF. CDR3 in DNA: TGTGCCACCAGTGATTCGGTGAATTACCGCGAGGGTTACAATGAGCAGTTCTTC.

In this sample, this clonotype turned up a few times. The J gene is TRBJ1-4, the V gene TRBV28; D is uncertain. Trimming took 6 bases from V and 5 from J, leaving 4 bases between them. The CDR3 is made up of 11 amino acids. CDR1 MDHEN and CDR2 SYDVKM come from the germline V gene. As DNA, the CDR3 is TGTGCCAGCAGCCAGAATGAAAAACTGTTTTTT. The encoded protein is CASSQNEKLFF.

CDR3 residues: CASSRGRGGEKLFF. The CDR3 DNA reads TGCGCCAGCAGCCGAGGGCGGGGGGGCGAAAAACTGTTTTTT. The chain recombines TRBV4-1 with TRBJ1-4; D might be TRBD1 (6 bases). The CDR3 has 14 amino acids. Germline values: CDR1 MGHRA, CDR2 YSYEKL. V lost 4 bases to trimming and J lost 8 bases, with 14 bases between them.

V gene TRBV3-1 combines with J gene TRBJ2-5; D might be TRBD2 (5 bases). This CDR3 is built from 15 residues. V was pared by 4 bases and J by 5 bases, with 17 bases between. CDR1 LGHDT and CDR2 YNNKEL come from the germline V gene (reference sequence). CDR3 amino acids: CASSPRTRGRETQYF. The CDR3 region has the DNA TGTGCCAGCAGCCCTCGGACCAGAGGGCGGGAGACCCAGTACTTC.

There are a few counts of this clonotype. This sequence joins TRBV28 and TRBJ2-7; TRBD1 is a possible D gene (6 bases). Per the germline V gene, CDR1 is MDHEN and CDR2 is SYDVKM. This CDR3 has 16 residues. The V end was cut by 5 bases, the J end by 2 bases, with 19 bases between. The CDR3 sequence: CASSTTGTLRTYEQYF. CDR3 sequence (DNA): TGTGCCAGCAGTACCACCGGGACACTCAGAACCTACGAGCAGTACTTC.

The chain combines TRBV9 with TRBJ2-1, with 8 bases identical to TRBD2. The J segment lost 7 bases and the V segment lost 1 base, leaving 7 bases of the junction unmatched. Looked up from germline, CDR1 is SGDLS and CDR2 is YYNGEE. CDR3 length equals 15 residues. The CDR3 here is CASSVRTSLLNEQFF. The DNA for the CDR3 is TGTGCCAGCAGCGTACGGACTAGCTTGTTGAATGAGCAGTTCTTC. Full variable domain (remainder filled in from reference TRBV9 and TRBJ2-1): DSGVTQTPKHLITATGQRVTLRCSPRSGDLSVYWYQQSLDQGLQFLIQYYNGEERAKGNILERFSAQQFPDLHSELNLSSLELGDSALYFCASSVRTSLLNEQFFGPGTRLTVL.

This rearrangement joins TRBV11-3 to TRBJ2-3; D is possibly TRBD1 or TRBD2 (5 bases each). The ends were cut back, 5 bases at V and 6 bases at J, with 15 bases in the middle. Germline CDR1 is SGHNT and CDR2 is YENEEA. The CDR3 runs to 14 residues. CDR3 nucleotide sequence: TGTGCCAGCAGCCGAGGGGACCCAGGGGATACGCAGTATTTT. It codes for CASSRGDPGDTQYF.

This sequence joins TRBV10-2 and TRBJ2-7; 13 nucleotides agree with TRBD2. Germline values: CDR1 WSHSY, CDR2 SAAADI. V gave up 6 bases and J gave up 2 bases; unmatched junction bases: 7. This CDR3 has 16 residues. The CDR3 DNA reads as TGCGCCAGCAGCGTCACTAGCGGGGGGGCCACCTACGAGCAGTACTTC. Translation gives CASSVTSGGATYEQYF.

This chain connects TRBV20-1 to TRBJ2-3, with TRBD2 identical over 8 bases. The germline V gene encodes CDR1 DFQATT and CDR2 SNEGSKA (reference sequence). The V and J ends lost 0 bases and 2 bases, in that order; junction bases with no gene match: 7. This CDR3 contains 16 residues. CDR3 residues: CSARDSGTSFTDTQYF. The CDR3 region has the DNA TGCAGTGCTAGAGATTCAGGGACTAGTTTCACAGATACGCAGTATTTT.

This clonotype was observed many times. Written as DNA, the CDR3 is TGCGCCAGCAGTCCAGGGGGCAGAACAGATACGCAGTATTTT. Amino acids: CASSPGGRTDTQYF. This chain connects TRBV10-1 to TRBJ2-3, with 8 nucleotides matching TRBD1. V lost 5 bases, J lost 3 bases, and 4 bases stayed unmatched. Germline V CDR1 and CDR2: WNHNN, SYGVQD (reference sequence). The CDR3 spans 14 residues.

This clonotype has more than one count but fewer than ten. This sequence joins TRBV5-1 and TRBJ2-7; 12 bases match TRBD2. There are 16 residues in the CDR3. V was clipped by 1 base and J by 6 bases; unmatched bases: 8. Germline CDR1 is SGHRS and CDR2 is YFSETQ. CDR3 coding DNA: TGCGCCAGCAGCTTGACCCCTAGCGGGGGGGCCGGCGAGCAGTACTTC. Encoded protein: CASSLTPSGGAGEQYF.

This clonotype has more than one count but fewer than ten. The chain employs TRBV29-1 and TRBJ2-2; D gene ambiguous. Germline V gene lookup returns CDR1 SQVTM and CDR2 ANQGSEA. The V and J ends lost 2 bases and 7 bases respectively, with 8 bases between them. CDR3 size: 12 residues. The CDR3 nucleotides are TGCAGCGTTGAACGGAGTTACGGGGAGCTGTTTTTT. Its translation is CSVERSYGELFF.

V usage is TRBV7-3 and J usage is TRBJ1-1; D call uncertain. The CDR3 spans 15 residues. The V gene lost 2 bases and the J gene lost 1 base, with 11 bases spanning the gap. CDR1 SGHTA and CDR2 FQGTGA come from the germline V gene. This CDR3 is CASSLFPARNTEAFF. DNA of the CDR3: TGTGCCAGCAGCTTATTCCCCGCCCGGAACACTGAAGCTTTCTTT.

The J gene is TRBJ1-2, the V gene TRBV12-3 or TRBV12-4, with a tentative D call TRBD1 (5 bases). V was pared by 6 bases and J by 4 bases, with 18 bases between. This CDR3 has 15 amino acids. The CDR3 reads CASSTLGTSSYGYTF. CDR3 coding DNA: TGTGCCAGCAGCACCCTAGGGACCTCTAGCTATGGCTACACCTTC.

This clonotype was counted only a few times. The rearrangement links TRBV10-3 to TRBJ2-1; the match to TRBD2 covers 9 bases. Germline V gives CDR1 ENHRY, CDR2 SYGVKD. Trimming at V came to 2 bases and at J to 5 bases, leaving 4 bases not matched to a gene. This CDR3 region has 15 residues. The CDR3 spells CAISEGVAGDNEQFF. In DNA, the CDR3 is TGTGCCATCAGTGAGGGGGTAGCGGGGGACAATGAGCAGTTCTTC.

The V and J genes are TRBV7-2 and TRBJ1-1; D is ambiguous. V was pared by 5 bases and J by 0 bases, with 10 bases between. CDR1 SGHTA and CDR2 FQGNSA come from the germline V gene. This CDR3 comprises 14 residues. The CDR3 loop reads CASSERAVNTEAFF. The CDR3 nucleotides read TGTGCCAGCAGCGAGAGGGCGGTGAACACTGAAGCTTTCTTT.

This clonotype was picked up a small number of times. The chain employs TRBV4-1 and TRBJ2-7; 8 bases agree with TRBD1. Looked up from germline, CDR1 is MGHRA and CDR2 is YSYEKL. The CDR3 is 15 amino acids. The junction had 5 bases not matched to a gene; V was cut back by 1 base and J by 3 bases. CDR3 sequence (DNA): TGCGCCAGCAGCCAAGGCACAGGGGGTGGCTACGAGCAGTACTTC. Amino acid sequence: CASSQGTGGGYEQYF.